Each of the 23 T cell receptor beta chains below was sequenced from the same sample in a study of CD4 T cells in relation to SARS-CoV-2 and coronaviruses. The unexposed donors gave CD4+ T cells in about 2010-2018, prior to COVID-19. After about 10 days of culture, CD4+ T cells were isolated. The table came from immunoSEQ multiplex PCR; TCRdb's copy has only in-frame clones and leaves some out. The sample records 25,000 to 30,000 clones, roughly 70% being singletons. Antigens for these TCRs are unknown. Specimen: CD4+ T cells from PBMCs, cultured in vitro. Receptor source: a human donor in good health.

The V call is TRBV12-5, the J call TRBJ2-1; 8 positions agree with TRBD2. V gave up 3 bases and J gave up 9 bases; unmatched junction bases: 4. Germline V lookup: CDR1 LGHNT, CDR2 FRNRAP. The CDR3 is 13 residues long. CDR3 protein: CASGLNGLAEQFF. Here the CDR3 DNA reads TGTGCTAGTGGTTTAAACGGACTAGCTGAGCAGTTCTTC.

The CDR3 region is CASSQGTAQETQYF. The DNA for the CDR3 is TGTGCCAGCAGCCAAGGGACAGCTCAAGAGACCCAGTACTTC. V and J are TRBV3-1 (or the pseudogene TRBV3-2) and TRBJ2-5; a weak D match, TRBD1 (6 bases). Between the trimmed V and J ends, which lost 1 base and 2 bases, there was a span of 8 bases. The CDR3 length is 14 residues. Germline V lookup: CDR1 LGHDT, CDR2 YNNKEL (reference sequence).

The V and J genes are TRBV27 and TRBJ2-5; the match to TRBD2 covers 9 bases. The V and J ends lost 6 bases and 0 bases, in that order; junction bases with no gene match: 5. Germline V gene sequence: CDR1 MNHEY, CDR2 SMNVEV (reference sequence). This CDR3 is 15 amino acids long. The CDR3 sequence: CASRPGTSHQETQYF. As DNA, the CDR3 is TGTGCCAGCAGACCCGGGACTAGCCACCAAGAGACCCAGTACTTC.

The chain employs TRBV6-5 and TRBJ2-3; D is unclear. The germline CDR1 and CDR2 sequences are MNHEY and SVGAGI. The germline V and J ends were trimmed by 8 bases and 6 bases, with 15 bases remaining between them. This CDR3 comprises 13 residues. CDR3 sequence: CASQLSGADTQYF. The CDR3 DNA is TGTGCCAGCCAACTCTCGGGTGCCGATACGCAGTATTTT.

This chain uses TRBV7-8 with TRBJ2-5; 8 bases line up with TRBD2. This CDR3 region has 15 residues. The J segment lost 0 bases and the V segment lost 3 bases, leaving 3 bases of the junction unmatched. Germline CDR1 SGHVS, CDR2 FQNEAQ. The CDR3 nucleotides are TGTGCCAGCAGCTTTGGCGGGGGGAACCAAGAGACCCAGTACTTC. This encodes CASSFGGGNQETQYF.

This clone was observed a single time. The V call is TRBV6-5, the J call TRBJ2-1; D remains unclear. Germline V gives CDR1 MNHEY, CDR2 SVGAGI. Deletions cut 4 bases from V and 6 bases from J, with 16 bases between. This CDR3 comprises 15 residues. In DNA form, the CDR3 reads TGTGCCAGCAGTTCCCCCTCAGGCCAAGGCAATGAGCAGTTCTTC. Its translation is CASSSPSGQGNEQFF.

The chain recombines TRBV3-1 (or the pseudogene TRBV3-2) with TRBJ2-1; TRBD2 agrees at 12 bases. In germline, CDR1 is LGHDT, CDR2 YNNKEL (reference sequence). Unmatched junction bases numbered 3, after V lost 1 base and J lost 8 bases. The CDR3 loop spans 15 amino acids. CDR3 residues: CASSQVLAGGHEQFF. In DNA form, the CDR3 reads TGTGCCAGCAGCCAAGTACTAGCGGGAGGACATGAGCAGTTCTTC.

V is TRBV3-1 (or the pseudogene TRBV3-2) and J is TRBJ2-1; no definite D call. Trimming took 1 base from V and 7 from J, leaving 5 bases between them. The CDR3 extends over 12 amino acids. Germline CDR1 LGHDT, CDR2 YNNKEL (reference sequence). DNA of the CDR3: TGTGCCAGCAGCCAAGGGGTAAATGAGCAGTTCTTC. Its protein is CASSQGVNEQFF.

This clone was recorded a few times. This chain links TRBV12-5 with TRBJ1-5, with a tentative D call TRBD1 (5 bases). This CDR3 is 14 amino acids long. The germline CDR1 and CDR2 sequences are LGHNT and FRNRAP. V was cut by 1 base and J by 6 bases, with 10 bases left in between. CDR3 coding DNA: TGTGCTAGTGGTTTGGACGCAGGGCCTCAGCCCCAGCATTTT. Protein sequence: CASGLDAGPQPQHF.

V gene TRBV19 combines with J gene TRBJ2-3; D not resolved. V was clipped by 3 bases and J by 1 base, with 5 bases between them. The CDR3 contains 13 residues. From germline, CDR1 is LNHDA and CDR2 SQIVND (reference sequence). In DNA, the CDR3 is TGTGCCAGTAGTATGACTGGCACAGATACGCAGTATTTT. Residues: CASSMTGTDTQYF.

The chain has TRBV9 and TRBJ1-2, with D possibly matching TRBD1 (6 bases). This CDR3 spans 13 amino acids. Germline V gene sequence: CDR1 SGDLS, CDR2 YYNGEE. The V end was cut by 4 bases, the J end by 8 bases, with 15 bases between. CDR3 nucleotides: TGTGCCAGCAGCTCCGCGACGAGGGGGGGCTACACCTTC. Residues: CASSSATRGGYTF.

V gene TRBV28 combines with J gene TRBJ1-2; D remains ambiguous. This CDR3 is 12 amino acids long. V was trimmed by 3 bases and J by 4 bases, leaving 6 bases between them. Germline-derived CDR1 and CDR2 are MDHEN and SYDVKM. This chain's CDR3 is CASSFLPYGYTF. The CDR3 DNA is TGTGCCAGCAGTTTTTTGCCCTATGGCTACACCTTC.

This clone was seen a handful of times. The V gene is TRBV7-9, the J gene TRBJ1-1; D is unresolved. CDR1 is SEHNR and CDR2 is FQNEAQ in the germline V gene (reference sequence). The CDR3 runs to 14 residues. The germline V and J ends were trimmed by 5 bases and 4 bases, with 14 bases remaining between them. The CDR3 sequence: CASSPRVGLTEAFF. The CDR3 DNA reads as TGTGCCAGCAGCCCGAGGGTAGGGCTCACTGAAGCTTTCTTT.

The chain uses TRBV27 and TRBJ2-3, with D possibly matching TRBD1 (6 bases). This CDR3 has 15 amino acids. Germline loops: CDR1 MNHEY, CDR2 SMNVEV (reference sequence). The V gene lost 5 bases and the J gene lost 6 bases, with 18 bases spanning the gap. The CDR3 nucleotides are TGTGCCAGCAGTCAAAACCTACCAGGGGTGGATACGCAGTATTTT. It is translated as CASSQNLPGVDTQYF.

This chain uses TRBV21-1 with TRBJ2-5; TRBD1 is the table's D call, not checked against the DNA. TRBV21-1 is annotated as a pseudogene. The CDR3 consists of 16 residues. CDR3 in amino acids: CASTPGTGGYQETQYF. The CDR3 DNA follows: TGTGCCAGCACCCCGGGGACAGGGGGGTACCAAGAGACCCAGTACTTC.

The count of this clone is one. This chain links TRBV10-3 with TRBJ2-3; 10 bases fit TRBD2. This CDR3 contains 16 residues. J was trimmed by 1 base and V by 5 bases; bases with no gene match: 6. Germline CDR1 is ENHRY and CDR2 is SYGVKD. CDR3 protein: CAISKEREGGTDTQYF. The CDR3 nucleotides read TGTGCCATCAGTAAAGAGCGGGAGGGAGGCACAGATACGCAGTATTTT.

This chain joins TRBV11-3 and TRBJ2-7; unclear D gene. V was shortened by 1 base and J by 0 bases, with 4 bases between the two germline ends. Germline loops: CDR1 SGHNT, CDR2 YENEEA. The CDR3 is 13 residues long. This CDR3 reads CASSLGVSYEQYF. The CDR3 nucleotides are TGTGCCAGCAGCTTAGGGGTCTCCTACGAGCAGTACTTC. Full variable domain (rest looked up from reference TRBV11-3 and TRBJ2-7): EAGVVQSPRYKIIEKKQPVAFWCNPISGHNTLYWYLQNLGQGPELLIRYENEEAVDDSQLPKDRFSAERLKGVDSTLKIQPAELGDSAVYLCASSLGVSYEQYFGPGTRLTVT.

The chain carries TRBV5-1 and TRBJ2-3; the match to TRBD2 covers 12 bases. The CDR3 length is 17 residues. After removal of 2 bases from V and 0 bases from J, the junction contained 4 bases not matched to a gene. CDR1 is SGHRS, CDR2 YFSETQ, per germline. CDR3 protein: CASSFGLAGISTDTQYF. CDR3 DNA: TGCGCCAGCAGCTTCGGACTAGCGGGGATTAGCACAGATACGCAGTATTTT.

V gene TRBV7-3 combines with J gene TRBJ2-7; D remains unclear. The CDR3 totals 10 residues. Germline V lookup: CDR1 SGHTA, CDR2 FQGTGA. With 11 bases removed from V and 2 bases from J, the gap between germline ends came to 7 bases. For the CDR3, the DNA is TGTGCCCGTCCCCCCTACGAGCAGTACTTC. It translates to CARPPYEQYF. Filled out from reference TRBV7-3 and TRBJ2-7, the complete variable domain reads GAGVSQTPSNKVTEKGKYVELRCDPISGHTALYWYRQSLGQGPEFLIYFQGTGAADDSGLPNDRFFAVRPEGSVSTLKIQRTERGDSAVYLCARPPYEQYFGPGTRLTVT.

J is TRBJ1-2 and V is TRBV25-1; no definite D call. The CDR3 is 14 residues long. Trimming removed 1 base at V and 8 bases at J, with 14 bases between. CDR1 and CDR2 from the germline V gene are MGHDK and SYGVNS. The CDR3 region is CASSEFGNIRGYTF. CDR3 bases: TGTGCCAGCAGTGAATTTGGGAATATCCGGGGCTACACCTTC.

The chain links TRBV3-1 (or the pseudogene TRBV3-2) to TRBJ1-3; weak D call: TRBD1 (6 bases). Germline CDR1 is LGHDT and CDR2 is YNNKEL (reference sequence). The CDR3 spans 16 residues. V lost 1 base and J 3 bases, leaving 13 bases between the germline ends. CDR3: CASSQVAGGYGNTIYF. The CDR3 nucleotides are TGTGCCAGCAGCCAAGTCGCCGGGGGCTATGGAAACACCATATATTTT.

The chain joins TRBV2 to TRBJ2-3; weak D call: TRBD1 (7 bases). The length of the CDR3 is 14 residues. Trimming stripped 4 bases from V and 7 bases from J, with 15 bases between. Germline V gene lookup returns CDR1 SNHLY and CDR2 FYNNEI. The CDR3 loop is CASSVDRDLNTQYF. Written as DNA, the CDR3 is TGTGCCAGCAGTGTCGACAGGGACTTAAATACGCAGTATTTT.

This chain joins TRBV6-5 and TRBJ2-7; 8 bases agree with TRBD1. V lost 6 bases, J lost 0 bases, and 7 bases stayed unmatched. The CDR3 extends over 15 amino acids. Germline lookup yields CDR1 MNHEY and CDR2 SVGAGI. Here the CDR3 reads CASRGTGYSSYEQYF. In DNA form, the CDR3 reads TGTGCCAGCAGAGGGACAGGTTATAGCTCCTACGAGCAGTACTTC.